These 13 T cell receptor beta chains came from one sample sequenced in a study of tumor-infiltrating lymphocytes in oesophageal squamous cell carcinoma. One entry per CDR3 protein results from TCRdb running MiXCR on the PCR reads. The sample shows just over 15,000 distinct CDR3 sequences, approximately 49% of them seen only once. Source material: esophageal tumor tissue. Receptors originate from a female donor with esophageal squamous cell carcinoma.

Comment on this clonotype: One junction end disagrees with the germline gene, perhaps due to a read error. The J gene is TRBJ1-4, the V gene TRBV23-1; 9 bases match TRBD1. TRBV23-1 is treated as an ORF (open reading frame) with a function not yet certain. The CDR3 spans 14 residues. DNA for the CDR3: TGTGCCAGCAGTCCGGACAGGGGTAATGAAAAACTGTTTTTT. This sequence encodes CASSPDRGNEKLFF.

For the CDR3, the DNA is TGTGCCAGCAGCAAGACTAGTGCAGAGACCCAGTACTTC. Its protein product is CASSKTSAETQYF. This rearrangement joins TRBV6-2 or TRBV6-3 to TRBJ1-6; perhaps TRBD2 as D (6 bases). Near its end, the DNA agrees better with TRBJ2-5, so the J call may be wrong. There are 13 residues in the CDR3. CDR1 is MNHEY and CDR2 is SVGEGT in the germline V gene.

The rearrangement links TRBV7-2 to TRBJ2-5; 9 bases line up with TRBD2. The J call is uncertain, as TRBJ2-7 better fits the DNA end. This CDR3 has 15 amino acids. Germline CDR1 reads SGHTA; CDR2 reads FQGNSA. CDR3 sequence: CASSLAAGGQDEQYF. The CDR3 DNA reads TGTGCCAGCAGCTTAGCAGCGGGAGGACAAGACGAGCAGTACTTC.

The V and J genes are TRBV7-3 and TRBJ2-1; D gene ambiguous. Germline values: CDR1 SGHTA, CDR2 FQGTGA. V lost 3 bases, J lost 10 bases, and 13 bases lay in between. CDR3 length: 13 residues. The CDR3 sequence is CASSLAPWEEQFF. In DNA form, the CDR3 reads TGTGCCAGCAGCTTGGCCCCCTGGGAAGAGCAGTTCTTC.

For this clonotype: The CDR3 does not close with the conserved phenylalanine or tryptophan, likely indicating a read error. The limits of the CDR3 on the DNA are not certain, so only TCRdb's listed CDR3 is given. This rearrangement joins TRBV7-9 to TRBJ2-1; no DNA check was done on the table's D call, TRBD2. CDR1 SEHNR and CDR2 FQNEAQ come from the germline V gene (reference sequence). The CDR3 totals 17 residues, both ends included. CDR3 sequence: CASSLGYGRNYEQYFGN.

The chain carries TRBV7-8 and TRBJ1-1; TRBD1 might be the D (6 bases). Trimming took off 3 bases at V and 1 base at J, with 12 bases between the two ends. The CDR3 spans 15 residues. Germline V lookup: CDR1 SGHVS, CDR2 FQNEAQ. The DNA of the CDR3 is TGTGCCAGCAGCTTTTCTGGACAGCCGAACACTGAAGCTTTCTTT. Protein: CASSFSGQPNTEAFF.

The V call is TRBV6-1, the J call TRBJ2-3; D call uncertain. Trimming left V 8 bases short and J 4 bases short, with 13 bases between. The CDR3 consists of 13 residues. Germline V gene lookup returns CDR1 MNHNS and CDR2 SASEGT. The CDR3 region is CASCRVQADTQYF. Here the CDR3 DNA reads TGTGCCAGCTGCCGGGTTCAGGCAGATACGCAGTATTTT.

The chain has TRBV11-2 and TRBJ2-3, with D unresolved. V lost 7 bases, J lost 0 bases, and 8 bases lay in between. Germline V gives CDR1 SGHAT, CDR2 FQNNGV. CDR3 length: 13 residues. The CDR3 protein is CASTHGSTDTQYF. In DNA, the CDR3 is TGTGCCAGCACCCACGGGAGCACAGATACGCAGTATTTT.

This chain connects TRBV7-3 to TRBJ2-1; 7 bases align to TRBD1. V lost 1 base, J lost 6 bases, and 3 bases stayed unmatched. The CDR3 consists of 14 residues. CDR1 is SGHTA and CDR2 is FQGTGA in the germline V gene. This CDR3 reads CASSLSSGGNEQFF. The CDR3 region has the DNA TGTGCCAGCAGCTTAAGTTCAGGGGGCAATGAGCAGTTCTTC.

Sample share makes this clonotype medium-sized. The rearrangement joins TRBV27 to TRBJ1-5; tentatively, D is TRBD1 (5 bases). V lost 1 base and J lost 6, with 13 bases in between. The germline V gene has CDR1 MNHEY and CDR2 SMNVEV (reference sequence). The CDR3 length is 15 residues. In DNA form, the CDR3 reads TGTGCCAGCAGTTTATGGTCAACAGGAGGTCAGCCCCAGCATTTT. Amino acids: CASSLWSTGGQPQHF.

In DNA form, the CDR3 reads TGTGCCAGCAGCCTGGGACGCCGGAGTTTGGGGACCCAGTACTTC. The encoded protein is CASSLGRRSLGTQYF. The chain links TRBV7-2 to TRBJ2-5, with D perhaps matching TRBD1 or TRBD2 (5 bases each). This CDR3 is built from 15 residues. Germline V lookup: CDR1 SGHTA, CDR2 FQGNSA. Trimming took 5 bases from V and 7 from J, leaving 20 bases between them.

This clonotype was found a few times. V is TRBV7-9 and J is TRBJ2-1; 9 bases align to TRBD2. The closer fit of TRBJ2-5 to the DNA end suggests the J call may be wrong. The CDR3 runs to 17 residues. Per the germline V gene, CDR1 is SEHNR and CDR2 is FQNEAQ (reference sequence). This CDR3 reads CASSLATIAGVRETQYF. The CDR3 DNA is TGTGCCAGCAGCTTAGCGACTATAGCGGGAGTTCGAGAGACCCAGTACTTC.

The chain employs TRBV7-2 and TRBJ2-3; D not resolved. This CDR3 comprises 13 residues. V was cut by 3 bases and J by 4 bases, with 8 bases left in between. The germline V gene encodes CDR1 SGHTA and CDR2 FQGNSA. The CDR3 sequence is CASSFSPPDTQYF. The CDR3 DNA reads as TGTGCCAGCAGCTTCTCCCCCCCAGATACGCAGTATTTT.